The entry that follows covers one T cell receptor beta chain sequence. Its antigen remains unknown. Donors were healthy HIV-negative adults without recently reported acute infections or vaccinations. CD45RO+ cells were combined with CCR7-negative CD45RA+ TemRA cells to form CD8 memory. The sample belongs to a study of shared clonotypes between healthy human individuals. Study background: Contributing individuals were a couple of females and three males aged 18 to 49. General study points: There were few donors, and this limited the genetic and exposure-history diversity represented.

The CDR3 is made up of 15 amino acids. CDR1 PRHDT and CDR2 FYEKMQ come from the germline V gene (reference sequence). With 2 bases removed from V and 2 bases from J, the gap between germline ends came to 11 bases. Using immunoSEQ multiplex PCR, the repertoire was profiled, and TCRdb retains in-frame clones only, with some absent. The table lists roughly 720,000 clones, roughly 91% of them singletons. The clonotype originates from a man aged 18 to 35 in good health. Some clones in this sample may be carry-over from other donors' samples. The chain has TRBV13 and TRBJ2-3, with unresolved D. Source material: memory CD8+ T cells from PBMCs. Subset indicated: CD45RO+ cells pooled with CCR7-negative TemRA cells. The CDR3 DNA reads TGTGCCAGCAGCTTAAGTCCGGGCCCCACAGATACGCAGTATTTT. Protein sequence: CASSLSPGPTDTQYF.